These 27 T cell receptor beta chains were all obtained from the same sample, sequenced in a study of PD-L1 blockade in urothelial cancer (dated by TCRdb to 2015 to 2018). The time point tag for this specimen amounts to: peripheral blood 6 weeks after treatment start. The library was made by the immunoSEQ multiplex PCR assay. TCRdb carries this immuneACCESS record with in-frame sequences only. Its versions omit some clonotypes, under half of them owing to an unresolved V gene in the studies checked, with the rest unexplained. The sample table holds about 120,000 clones, of which about 89% were seen once. The ten top clones hold under 2% of the sample. This specimen consisted of PBMCs, obtained around atezolizumab (anti-PD-L1) treatment. The source of these receptors is a man between 60 and 75 years old with urothelial cancer.

The J gene is TRBJ2-2, the V gene TRBV5-1; possible D gene TRBD2, 5 bases. Germline CDR1 is SGHRS and CDR2 is YFSETQ. The ends were cut back, 8 bases at V and 0 bases at J, with 14 bases in the middle. The CDR3 loop spans 15 amino acids. The CDR3 DNA reads as TGCGCCAGTAGGAACGGGATTTCGAACACCGGGGAGCTGTTTTTT. It is translated as CASRNGISNTGELFF.

The CDR3 DNA is TGTGCCAGCAGTACCCCGGGTGGGACCGGGGAGCTGTTTTTT. Amino acid sequence: CASSTPGGTGELFF. The chain uses TRBV9 and TRBJ2-2; D remains ambiguous. The germline V and J ends were trimmed by 5 bases and 5 bases, with 13 bases remaining between them. This CDR3 spans 14 amino acids. Germline-derived CDR1 and CDR2 are SGDLS and YYNGEE.

The chain is built from TRBV28 and TRBJ1-1; D gene unclear. Per the germline V gene, CDR1 is MDHEN and CDR2 is SYDVKM. V shed 2 bases and J shed 1 base, with 11 bases lying between them. The CDR3 totals 15 residues. CDR3 DNA sequence: TGTGCCAGCAGTTTAGTCTCACTCCCGAACACTGAAGCTTTCTTT. Its translation: CASSLVSLPNTEAFF.

V usage is TRBV7-9 and J usage is TRBJ2-3, with TRBD1 matching over 9 bases. CDR1 and CDR2 from the germline V gene are SEHNR and FQNEAQ (reference sequence). V shed 2 bases, J shed 3 bases, and the junction held 3 bases outside the gene matches. The CDR3 length is 15 residues. The CDR3 sequence is CASSLTGQGTDTQYF. The DNA of the CDR3 is TGTGCCAGCAGCTTAACGGGACAGGGAACAGATACGCAGTATTTT.

The genes are TRBV28 and TRBJ2-1; the D gene is possibly TRBD1 (8 bases). CDR1 MDHEN and CDR2 SYDVKM come from the germline V gene. The CDR3 is 16 amino acids. Between the trimmed V and J ends, which lost 3 bases and 8 bases, there was a span of 20 bases. CDR3 bases: TGTGCCAGCAGTTTGGGGGGGGCAGGGGGCTTCTATGAGCAGTTCTTC. Translated, it gives CASSLGGAGGFYEQFF. Full variable domain (outside the CDR3, taken from reference TRBV28 and TRBJ2-1): DVKVTQSSRYLVKRTGEKVFLECVQDMDHENMFWYRQDPGLGLRLIYFSYDVKMKEKGDIPEGYSVSREKKERFSLILESASTNQTSMYLCASSLGGAGGFYEQFFGPGTRLTVL.

This chain's CDR3 is CASSFRQGVEGQYF. As DNA, the CDR3 is TGTGCCAGCAGTTTTCGACAGGGTGTTGAAGGGCAGTACTTC. The chain links TRBV27 to TRBJ2-7; 7 bases align to TRBD1. Germline lookup yields CDR1 MNHEY and CDR2 SMNVEV (reference sequence). V shed 3 bases, J shed 9 bases, and the junction held 11 bases outside the gene matches. The CDR3 has 14 amino acids.

Details on this clone: This specimen includes other DNA sequences encoding the same CDR3. The J gene is TRBJ2-7, the V gene TRBV7-2, with 16 bases lining up with TRBD2. This CDR3 spans 14 amino acids. Per germline, CDR1 SGHTA and CDR2 FQGNSA. Trimming took 3 bases from V and 7 from J; bases not matched to a gene: 0. The CDR3: CASSLGLAGGEQYF. DNA of the CDR3: TGTGCCAGCAGCTTGGGACTAGCGGGGGGGGAGCAGTACTTC.

The V and J genes are TRBV18 and TRBJ1-1, with 8 bases fitting TRBD1. Germline V gene sequence: CDR1 KGHSH, CDR2 LQKENI. This CDR3 has 17 residues. V trimming: 2 bases; J trimming: 4 bases; junction bases outside the gene matches: 12. CDR3 nucleotide sequence: TGTGCCAGCTCACCAGTTGAGACAGGGGTTAAGAGCACTGAAGCTTTCTTT. It specifies CASSPVETGVKSTEAFF.

This clone has only one observation. The rearrangement joins TRBV28 to TRBJ2-4; 8 nucleotides agree with TRBD1. The CDR3 loop spans 13 amino acids. Germline assignment: CDR1 MDHEN and CDR2 SYDVKM. The CDR3: CTHGDRKKNIQYF. CDR3 DNA sequence: TGTACTCATGGGGACAGGAAAAAAAACATTCAGTACTTC.

V gene TRBV19 combines with J gene TRBJ2-3, with a weak D call TRBD1 (5 bases). The CDR3 consists of 13 residues. V was clipped by 5 bases and J by 6 bases, with 12 bases between them. CDR1 and CDR2 from the germline V gene are LNHDA and SQIVND (reference sequence). CDR3 nucleotides: TGTGCCAGTAGTGTCCAGGGTTCCGATACGCAGTATTTT. As protein: CASSVQGSDTQYF.

This chain links TRBV7-3 with TRBJ2-2, with 8 nucleotides matching TRBD1. V gave up 5 bases and J gave up 1 base; unmatched junction bases: 9. Germline values: CDR1 SGHTA, CDR2 FQGTGA. There are 17 residues in the CDR3. CDR3 DNA sequence: TGTGCCAGCAGCCCCCGGACAGGGTCAAGGAACACCGGGGAGCTGTTTTTT. Its protein product is CASSPRTGSRNTGELFF.

The CDR3 loop is CASRGGEETQYF. CDR3 DNA: TGTGCCAGCAGGGGGGGGGAAGAGACCCAGTACTTC. This chain connects TRBV28 to TRBJ2-5; TRBD2 aligns across 7 bases. The CDR3 runs 12 residues. The J segment lost 3 bases and the V segment lost 6 bases, leaving 1 base of the junction unmatched. Germline CDR1 MDHEN, CDR2 SYDVKM.

This sequence joins TRBV29-1 and TRBJ2-5; perhaps TRBD2 as D (6 bases). The CDR3 is 12 amino acids. Trimming took off 7 bases at V and 0 bases at J, with 9 bases between the two ends. Germline loops: CDR1 SQVTM, CDR2 ANQGSEA. The CDR3 DNA follows: TGCAGCGGGAGGGGACACCAAGAGACCCAGTACTTC. Protein product: CSGRGHQETQYF.

The chain joins TRBV19 to TRBJ1-1; D not resolved. CDR3 size: 12 residues. Germline V gene sequence: CDR1 LNHDA, CDR2 SQIVND (reference sequence). V was cut by 4 bases and J by 7 bases, with 10 bases left in between. CDR3 sequence: CASSTFPREAFF. CDR3 in DNA: TGTGCCAGTAGTACTTTCCCTCGTGAAGCTTTCTTT.

The rearrangement joins TRBV7-3 to TRBJ1-3, with D possibly TRBD1 on 6 matching bases. The CDR3 contains 16 residues. Germline V lookup: CDR1 SGHTA, CDR2 FQGTGA. With 5 bases removed from V and 2 bases from J, the gap between germline ends came to 16 bases. CDR3: CASSPTGGRTGNTIYF. CDR3 bases: TGTGCCAGCAGCCCGACAGGAGGTCGTACTGGAAACACCATATATTTT.

This clone has only a few counts. The chain combines TRBV10-2 with TRBJ2-5, with 11 bases identical to TRBD2. Per germline, CDR1 WSHSY and CDR2 SAAADI. The CDR3 consists of 13 residues. V lost 8 bases to trimming and J lost 4 bases; unmatched junction nucleotides: 3. The CDR3 DNA follows: TGCGCCAGCCTCCTAGCGGGAGGAGAGACCCAGTACTTC. Protein product: CASLLAGGETQYF.

The J gene is TRBJ1-2, the V gene TRBV6-5; a weak D match, TRBD1 (5 bases). Germline loops: CDR1 MNHEY, CDR2 SVGAGI. Trimming removed 4 bases at V and 6 bases at J, with 21 bases between. The CDR3 has 16 residues. CDR3 bases: TGTGCCAGCAGTTCAATGGGCCCCTCAGGGTTCCATGGCTACACCTTC. Its translation: CASSSMGPSGFHGYTF.

The chain couples TRBV14 to TRBJ2-1; D is unresolved. Germline-derived CDR1 and CDR2 are SGHDN and FVKESK. The CDR3 is 12 residues long. V shed 4 bases and J shed 6 bases, with 7 bases lying between them. In DNA form, the CDR3 reads TGTGCCAGCAGCCCTCACACCAATGAGCAGTTCTTC. Amino acid sequence: CASSPHTNEQFF.

V gene TRBV6-6 combines with J gene TRBJ1-6; no firm D call. Germline V CDR1 and CDR2: MNHNY, SVGAGI (reference sequence). V was pared by 5 bases and J by 5 bases, with 13 bases between. The CDR3 extends over 15 amino acids. CDR3 loop: CASSTYTPNNSPLHF. Here the CDR3 DNA reads TGTGCCAGCAGTACATACACCCCGAATAATTCACCCCTCCACTTT.

The chain joins TRBV29-1 to TRBJ2-3, with 8 bases fitting TRBD2. This CDR3 has 14 amino acids. The germline CDR1 and CDR2 sequences are SQVTM and ANQGSEA. V gave up 2 bases and J gave up 4 bases; unmatched junction bases: 5. This CDR3 reads CSVERAGAADTQYF. The CDR3 nucleotides read TGCAGCGTTGAACGAGCGGGAGCCGCAGATACGCAGTATTTT.

The V and J genes are TRBV4-3 and TRBJ1-1, with 7 bases fitting TRBD1. V was clipped by 5 bases and J by 4 bases; unmatched bases: 4. The CDR3 is made up of 13 amino acids. The germline V gene encodes CDR1 LGHNA and CDR2 YSLEER. CDR3 protein: CASSKGGTTEAFF. CDR3 nucleotides: TGCGCCAGCAGCAAAGGGGGCACCACTGAAGCTTTCTTT.

This clone was seen once. The V call is TRBV5-6, the J call TRBJ2-3; D gene ambiguous. Trimming pared 1 base from V and 1 base from J, leaving 4 bases between. CDR3 size: 13 residues. The germline V gene has CDR1 SGHDT and CDR2 YYEEEE. The CDR3 DNA sequence: TGTGCCAGCAGCTTGCGTGGCACAGATACGCAGTATTTT. Amino acids: CASSLRGTDTQYF.

The chain links TRBV7-9 to TRBJ2-7; D perhaps matches TRBD1 (5 bases). Germline assignment: CDR1 SEHNR and CDR2 FQNEAQ (reference sequence). CDR3 size: 15 residues. V dropped 1 base and J dropped 0 bases, with 10 bases sitting between them. In DNA, the CDR3 is TGTGCCAGCAGCTTAGAGGGGTCCTTCTCCTACGAGCAGTACTTC. Residues: CASSLEGSFSYEQYF.

This sequence joins TRBV28 and TRBJ2-5; 8 bases fit TRBD1. Germline V gene data show CDR1 as MDHEN and CDR2 as SYDVKM. The CDR3 covers 14 residues. The V segment lost 5 bases and the J segment 4 bases; nucleotides outside the gene matches: 6. For the CDR3, the DNA is TGTGCCAGCAGTCTGGGACAGGAGGGAGAGACCCAGTACTTC. This translates into CASSLGQEGETQYF.

This chain connects TRBV7-3 to TRBJ2-1, with TRBD2 identical over 10 bases. Germline CDR1 and CDR2: SGHTA and FQGTGA. The CDR3 extends over 15 amino acids. V gave up 4 bases and J gave up 3 bases; unmatched junction bases: 3. CDR3 DNA: TGTGCCAGCAGCTCTCGACTAGCGGGCTACAATGAGCAGTTCTTC. Residues: CASSSRLAGYNEQFF.

This rearrangement joins TRBV5-6 to TRBJ1-2; D might be TRBD1 (5 bases). The CDR3 has 16 amino acids. Trimming took off 1 base at V and 4 bases at J, with 17 bases between the two ends. Germline CDR1 reads SGHDT; CDR2 reads YYEEEE. In DNA form, the CDR3 reads TGTGCCAGCAGCTTGTTTTGGGGAGGGGAGATCTATGGCTACACCTTC. Amino acid sequence: CASSLFWGGEIYGYTF.

V gene TRBV7-9 combines with J gene TRBJ2-7; D perhaps matches TRBD1 (6 bases). Germline CDR1 reads SEHNR; CDR2 reads FQNEAQ (reference sequence). The V end lost 4 bases, the J end lost 4 bases, and 17 bases lay between the germline ends. This CDR3 has 15 residues. CDR3 region: CASSSGHLAPYEQYF. The CDR3 DNA follows: TGTGCCAGCAGCTCGGGACACCTTGCCCCTTACGAGCAGTACTTC.